The 22 T cell receptor beta chains presented below share a single source sample, sequenced in a study of OX40 agonist ivuxolimab in advanced cancers. Measured with immunoSEQ multiplex PCR; TCRdb has only the in-frame clones, and not every one. The top ten hold about 3.4% of the sample, which has fewer than 90,000 clones, 65% to 90% seen once. The specimen was CD4+ or CD8+ T cells sorted from blood, collected in a trial of the OX40 agonist ivuxolimab. All receptors derive from an adult with an advanced solid tumor such as melanoma, head and neck, liver or kidney cancer.

CDR3 nucleotide sequence: TGTGCCAGCTCGGTCGGGGGCCTAAGCAATCAGCCCCAGCATTTT. As protein: CASSVGGLSNQPQHF. The V and J genes are TRBV18 and TRBJ1-5, with D maybe TRBD1 (6 bases). The V and J ends lost 6 bases and 1 base respectively, with 13 bases between them. In germline, CDR1 is KGHSH, CDR2 LQKENI. This CDR3 spans 15 amino acids.

The chain uses TRBV7-2 and TRBJ2-7; 8 bases match TRBD1. Germline lookup yields CDR1 SGHTA and CDR2 FQGNSA. This CDR3 contains 15 residues. V gave up 10 bases and J gave up 6 bases; unmatched junction bases: 17. CDR3 in amino acids: CATSTSAQGEGEQYF. CDR3 nucleotides: TGTGCCACCTCCACATCGGCACAGGGGGAAGGCGAGCAGTACTTC.

The chain uses TRBV5-5 and TRBJ2-3, with D perhaps TRBD2 (5 bases). The length of the CDR3 is 14 residues. CDR1 is SGHKS and CDR2 is YYEKEE in the germline V gene (reference sequence). Trimming removed 0 bases at V and 4 bases at J, with 9 bases between. CDR3 in amino acids: CASSLGGSADTQYF. CDR3 sequence (DNA): TGTGCCAGCAGCTTGGGAGGGTCTGCAGATACGCAGTATTTT.

The V gene is TRBV7-2, the J gene TRBJ2-7; no clear D gene. CDR1 and CDR2 from the germline V gene are SGHTA and FQGNSA. The CDR3 loop spans 12 amino acids. Trimming left V 2 bases short and J 2 bases short, with 4 bases between. The CDR3 region is CASSLIAYEQYF. CDR3 sequence (DNA): TGTGCCAGCAGCTTAATAGCCTACGAGCAGTACTTC.

This sequence joins TRBV5-1 and TRBJ2-3; 8 nucleotides match TRBD2. The CDR3 contains 14 residues. Germline V lookup: CDR1 SGHRS, CDR2 YFSETQ. Trimming at V came to 10 bases and at J to 2 bases, leaving 9 bases not matched to a gene. This CDR3 reads CAASSGGPTDTQYF. CDR3 nucleotide sequence: TGCGCCGCATCCAGCGGGGGCCCCACAGATACGCAGTATTTT.

The rearrangement links TRBV18 to TRBJ2-5; D not certain. Trimming stripped 3 bases from V and 1 base from J, with 6 bases between. This CDR3 is built from 13 residues. Germline values: CDR1 KGHSH, CDR2 LQKENI. CDR3 bases: TGTGCCAGCTCACCGGGGTCCCAAGAGACCCAGTACTTC. It encodes CASSPGSQETQYF.

The chain carries TRBV9 and TRBJ2-3; D remains ambiguous. This CDR3 comprises 12 residues. V was shortened by 2 bases and J by 8 bases, with 9 bases between the two germline ends. From germline, CDR1 is SGDLS and CDR2 YYNGEE. The CDR3 sequence: CASSVETSTQYF. The CDR3, as DNA: TGTGCCAGCAGCGTGGAGACGAGTACGCAGTATTTT.

The genes are TRBV7-8 and TRBJ1-2; no firm D call. The CDR3 is 16 residues long. Germline CDR1 is SGHVS and CDR2 is FQNEAQ. V lost 2 bases and J lost 0, with 13 bases in between. In DNA form, the CDR3 reads TGTGCCAGCAGCTTATCAGGTCACACTTCTAACTATGGCTACACCTTC. Its translation: CASSLSGHTSNYGYTF. Looking up the rest from reference TRBV7-8 and TRBJ1-2 gives the full variable domain: GAGVSQSPRYKVAKRGQDVALRCDPISGHVSLFWYQQALGQGPEFLTYFQNEAQLDKSGLPSDRFFAERPEGSVSTLKIQRTQQEDSAVYLCASSLSGHTSNYGYTFGSGTRLTVV.

This chain connects TRBV14 to TRBJ1-3, with unresolved D. There are 14 residues in the CDR3. Germline V gene lookup returns CDR1 SGHDN and CDR2 FVKESK. V gave up 3 bases and J gave up 8 bases, with 14 bases separating them. CDR3 sequence (DNA): TGTGCCAGCAGCCAGGTATCCGGGTTCGACACCATATATTTT. Amino acids: CASSQVSGFDTIYF.

V is TRBV18 and J is TRBJ2-3; 8 bases align to TRBD1. This CDR3 comprises 17 residues. Germline values: CDR1 KGHSH, CDR2 LQKENI. Germline trimming cut 3 bases from V and 3 bases from J; bases unmatched to any gene: 11. CDR3 region: CASSPTLGQEGTDTQYF. CDR3 bases: TGTGCCAGCTCACCTACTTTGGGACAGGAGGGGACAGATACGCAGTATTTT.

About this clone: A junction boundary mismatches the germline segment, possibly from a read error. The V gene is TRBV6-5, the J gene TRBJ2-4, with a tentative D call TRBD1 (6 bases). Germline CDR1 and CDR2: MNHEY and SVGAGI. CDR3 length: 12 amino acids. The DNA of the CDR3 is TGTGCCAGCAATACACAGGGTTCAAGTCAGCACTTC. Translating gives CASNTQGSSQHF.

The chain is built from TRBV10-2 and TRBJ2-5, with 9 bases lining up with TRBD2. The J call may be incorrect, as the DNA end agrees better with TRBJ2-7. The CDR3 runs to 14 residues. Per germline, CDR1 WSHSY and CDR2 SAAADI. In DNA form, the CDR3 reads TGCGCCAGCAGCCAAGCGGGAGGAACCTACGAGCAGTACTTC. This sequence encodes CASSQAGGTYEQYF.

V and J are TRBV13 and TRBJ1-1; 10 nucleotides line up with TRBD1. CDR1 is PRHDT and CDR2 is FYEKMQ in the germline V gene (reference sequence). V trimming: 7 bases; J trimming: 4 bases; junction bases outside the gene matches: 18. The CDR3 spans 18 residues. CDR3 loop: CASTSKGQGYSRSTEAFF. The CDR3 DNA sequence: TGTGCCAGCACTTCCAAGGGACAGGGGTATTCAAGATCCACTGAAGCTTTCTTT.

The chain employs TRBV7-9 and TRBJ1-1; maybe TRBD1 (6 bases). Trimming took off 5 bases at V and 5 bases at J, with 15 bases between the two ends. In germline, CDR1 is SEHNR, CDR2 FQNEAQ (reference sequence). The CDR3 is 14 amino acids. The CDR3 bases are TGTGCCAGCAGCAGCGGGGGGCAGGGGACTGAAGCTTTCTTT. This gives the protein CASSSGGQGTEAFF.

The chain recombines TRBV21-1 with TRBJ2-5. TRBV21-1 is a known pseudogene. The CDR3 is made up of 15 amino acids. The CDR3 region has the DNA TGTGCCAGCAGCAAACGGCAGAATTTTGGAGAGACCCAGTACTTC. Protein: CASSKRQNFGETQYF.

The rearrangement joins TRBV14 to TRBJ2-1; D possibly corresponds to TRBD2 (5 bases). CDR3 length: 15 residues. Germline V lookup: CDR1 SGHDN, CDR2 FVKESK. V lost 0 bases and J 3 bases, leaving 9 bases between the germline ends. This chain's CDR3 is CASSQDLSGYNEQFF. The CDR3 bases are TGTGCCAGCAGCCAAGATCTAAGCGGCTACAATGAGCAGTTCTTC.

The chain has TRBV5-4 and TRBJ1-6; TRBD1 might be the D (5 bases). Germline V gene data show CDR1 as SGHNT and CDR2 as YYREEE (reference sequence). Trimming pared 2 bases from V and 7 bases from J, leaving 13 bases between. The CDR3 sequence is 15 residues long. The CDR3 DNA follows: TGTGCCAGCAGCTTTGCCGGGACGGCCAATTCACCCCTCCACTTT. Its translation is CASSFAGTANSPLHF.

This chain connects TRBV19 to TRBJ2-1, with D possibly being TRBD1 (6 bases). The CDR3 length is 12 residues. CDR1 is LNHDA and CDR2 is SQIVND in the germline V gene (reference sequence). V was clipped by 5 bases and J by 8 bases, with 10 bases between them. The CDR3 sequence is CASSDTGHEQFF. CDR3 DNA sequence: TGTGCCAGTAGTGACACAGGGCATGAGCAGTTCTTC. Full variable domain (outside the CDR3, taken from reference TRBV19 and TRBJ2-1): DGGITQSPKYLFRKEGQNVTLSCEQNLNHDAMYWYRQDPGQGLRLIYYSQIVNDFQKGDIAEGYSVSREKKESFPLTVTSAQKNPTAFYLCASSDTGHEQFFGPGTRLTVL.

V is TRBV11-2 and J is TRBJ2-3, with D perhaps matching TRBD2 (5 bases). Trimming removed 4 bases at V and 6 bases at J, with 14 bases between. CDR3 length: 14 amino acids. CDR1 and CDR2 (germline): SGHAT, FQNNGV. The CDR3 bases are TGTGCCAGCAGCTCCCGCGCAGAGCGGGATACGCAGTATTTT. Amino acid sequence: CASSSRAERDTQYF.

The chain uses TRBV10-3 and TRBJ2-3, with 7 bases matching TRBD1. The V gene's germline CDR1 is ENHRY and CDR2 SYGVKD. J lost 1 base, V lost 7 bases, and 5 bases had no gene match. The CDR3 length is 14 residues. The CDR3 reads CAITRTGRTDTQYF. The CDR3 DNA follows: TGTGCCATCACTCGGACAGGACGCACAGATACGCAGTATTTT.

V gene TRBV19 combines with J gene TRBJ1-1; the D gene is possibly TRBD1 (6 bases). The V end was cut by 7 bases, the J end by 5 bases, with 17 bases between. CDR1 LNHDA and CDR2 SQIVND come from the germline V gene (reference sequence). There are 14 residues in the CDR3. CDR3 coding DNA: TGTGCCAGTACGTATAGGGGGGCCGGTACTGAAGCTTTCTTT. Amino acid sequence: CASTYRGAGTEAFF. Full variable domain (remainder filled in from reference TRBV19 and TRBJ1-1): DGGITQSPKYLFRKEGQNVTLSCEQNLNHDAMYWYRQDPGQGLRLIYYSQIVNDFQKGDIAEGYSVSREKKESFPLTVTSAQKNPTAFYLCASTYRGAGTEAFFGQGTRLTVV.

The V and J genes are TRBV27 and TRBJ1-2; 9 nucleotides align to TRBD1. V was clipped by 4 bases and J by 7 bases; unmatched bases: 10. Germline CDR1 reads MNHEY; CDR2 reads SMNVEV (reference sequence). The CDR3 extends over 15 amino acids. Here the CDR3 DNA reads TGTGCCAGCAGTTACTCCCTCGGGACAGGGTTTGGCTACACCTTC. As protein: CASSYSLGTGFGYTF.